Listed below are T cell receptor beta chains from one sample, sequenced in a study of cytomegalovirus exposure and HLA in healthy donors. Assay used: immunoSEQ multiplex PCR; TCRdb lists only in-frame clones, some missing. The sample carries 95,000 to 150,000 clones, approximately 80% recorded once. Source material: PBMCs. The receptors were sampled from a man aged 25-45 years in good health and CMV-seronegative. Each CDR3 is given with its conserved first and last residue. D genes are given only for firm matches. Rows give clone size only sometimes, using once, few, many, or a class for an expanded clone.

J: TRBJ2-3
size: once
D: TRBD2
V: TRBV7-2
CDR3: CASSSEGLAADTQYF
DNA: TGTGCCAGCAGCTCCGAGGGACTAGCGGCAGATACGCAGTATTTT

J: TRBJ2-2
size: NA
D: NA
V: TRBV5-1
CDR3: CASSLSWSRVNTGELFF
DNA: TGCGCCAGCAGCTTAAGTTGGTCGAGGGTGAACACCGGGGAGCTGTTTTTT

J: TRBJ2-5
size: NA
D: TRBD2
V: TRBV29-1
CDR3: CSVPIGSGGETQYF
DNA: TGCAGCGTTCCCATAGGGAGCGGGGGGGAGACCCAGTACTTC

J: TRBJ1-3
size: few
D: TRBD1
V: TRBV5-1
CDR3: CASSEGQGARGNTIYF
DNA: TGCGCCAGCAGCGAAGGACAGGGGGCGCGAGGAAACACCATATATTTT

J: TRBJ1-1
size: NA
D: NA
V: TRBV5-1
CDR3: CASSSQAGNTEAFF
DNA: TGCGCCAGCAGCTCACAGGCTGGGAACACTGAAGCTTTCTTT

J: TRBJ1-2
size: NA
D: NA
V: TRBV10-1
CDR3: CASSEQSNYGYTF
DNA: TGCGCCAGCAGTGAGCAGTCGAACTATGGCTACACCTTC

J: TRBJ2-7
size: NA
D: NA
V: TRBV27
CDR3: CASSRGYSYEQYF
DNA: TGTGCCAGCAGTCGGGGGTACTCCTACGAGCAGTACTTC

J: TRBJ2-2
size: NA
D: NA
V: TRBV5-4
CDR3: CASSRFWDTNTGELFF
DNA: TGTGCCAGCAGCAGGTTTTGGGACACGAACACCGGGGAGCTGTTTTTT

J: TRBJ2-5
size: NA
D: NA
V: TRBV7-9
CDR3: CASSPRGLKETQYF
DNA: TGTGCCAGCAGCCCCCGGGGATTGAAAGAGACCCAGTACTTC

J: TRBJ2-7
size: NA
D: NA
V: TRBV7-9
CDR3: CASTGLGADGQYF
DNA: TGTGCCAGCACCGGTCTAGGGGCAGACGGGCAGTACTTC

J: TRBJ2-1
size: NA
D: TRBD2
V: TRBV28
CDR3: CASTEFSGSYNEQFF
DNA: TGTGCCAGCACCGAGTTCAGCGGGAGTTACAATGAGCAGTTCTTC

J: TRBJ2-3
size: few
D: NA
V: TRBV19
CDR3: CASHPGSTDTQYF
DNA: TGTGCCAGTCACCCGGGTAGCACAGATACGCAGTATTTT

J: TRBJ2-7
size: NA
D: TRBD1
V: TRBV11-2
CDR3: CASTLGTGAREQYF
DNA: TGTGCCAGCACCTTAGGGACAGGGGCTCGGGAGCAGTACTTC

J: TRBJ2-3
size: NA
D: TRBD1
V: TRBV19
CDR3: CASSIGQGASTDTQYF
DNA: TGTGCCAGTAGTATAGGACAGGGGGCTAGCACAGATACGCAGTATTTT

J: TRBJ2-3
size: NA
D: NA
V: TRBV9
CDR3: CASSVVGSSTDTQYF
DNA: TGTGCCAGCAGCGTAGTTGGCAGTAGCACAGATACGCAGTATTTT

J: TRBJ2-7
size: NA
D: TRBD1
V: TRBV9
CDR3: CASSVDRGPYEQYF
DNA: TGTGCCAGCAGCGTCGACAGGGGCCCCTACGAGCAGTACTTC

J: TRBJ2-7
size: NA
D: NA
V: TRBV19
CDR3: CASSIGGGSYEQYF
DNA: TGTGCCAGTAGTATCGGTGGGGGGAGCTACGAGCAGTACTTC

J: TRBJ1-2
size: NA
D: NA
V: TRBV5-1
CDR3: CASRPGGNDGYTF
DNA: TGCGCCAGCAGGCCGGGGGGGAACGATGGCTACACCTTC

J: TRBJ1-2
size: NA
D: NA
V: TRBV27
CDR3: CASSLSSGQGYTF
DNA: TGTGCCAGCAGTTTATCGTCAGGCCAGGGCTACACCTTC

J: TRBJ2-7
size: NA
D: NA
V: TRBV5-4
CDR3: CASSSWTASYEQYF
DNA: TGTGCCAGCAGCTCCTGGACTGCGAGCTACGAGCAGTACTTC

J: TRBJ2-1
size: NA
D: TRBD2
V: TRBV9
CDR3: CASSPLGLAGGKGSYNEQFF
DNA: TGTGCCAGCAGCCCCCTGGGACTAGCGGGGGGGAAAGGGTCCTACAATGAGCAGTTCTTC

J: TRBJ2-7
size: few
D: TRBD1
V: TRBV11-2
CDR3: CASSKRQGVYEQYF
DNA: TGTGCCAGCAGCAAGAGACAGGGGGTTTACGAGCAGTACTTC

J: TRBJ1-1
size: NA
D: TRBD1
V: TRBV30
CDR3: CAWSPGTGNTEAFF
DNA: TGTGCCTGGAGCCCCGGGACAGGGAACACTGAAGCTTTCTTT

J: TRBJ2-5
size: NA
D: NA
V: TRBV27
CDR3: CASSFRGAWETQYF
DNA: TGTGCCAGCAGTTTCCGGGGGGCCTGGGAGACCCAGTACTTC

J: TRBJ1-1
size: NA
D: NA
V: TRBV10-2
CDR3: CASSGGDNTEAFF
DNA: TGCGCCAGCAGTGGAGGAGATAACACTGAAGCTTTCTTT

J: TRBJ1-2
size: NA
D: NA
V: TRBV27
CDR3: CASSLGAAGYGYTF
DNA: TGTGCCAGCAGCTTAGGGGCAGCCGGCTATGGCTACACCTTC

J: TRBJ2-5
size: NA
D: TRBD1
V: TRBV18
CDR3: CASSTGDRALGETQYF
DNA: TGTGCCAGCTCAACTGGGGACAGGGCGCTAGGGGAGACCCAGTACTTC

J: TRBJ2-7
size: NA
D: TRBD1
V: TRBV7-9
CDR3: CASSFTGTGAYEQYF
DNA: TGTGCCAGCAGTTTCACTGGGACAGGGGCCTACGAGCAGTACTTC

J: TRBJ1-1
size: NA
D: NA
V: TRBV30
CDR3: CAWSGQTNTEAFF
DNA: TGTGCCTGGAGTGGACAGACGAACACTGAAGCTTTCTTT

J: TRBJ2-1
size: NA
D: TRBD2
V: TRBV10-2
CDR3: CASSEGLAGENNEQFF
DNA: TGCGCCAGCAGTGAGGGCCTAGCGGGGGAGAACAATGAGCAGTTCTTC

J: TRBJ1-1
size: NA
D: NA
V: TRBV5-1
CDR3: CASRREANTEAFF
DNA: TGCGCCAGCAGACGCGAGGCGAACACTGAAGCTTTCTTT

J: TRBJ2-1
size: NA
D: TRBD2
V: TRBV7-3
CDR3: CASSLATGGRNEQFF
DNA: TGTGCCAGCAGCTTGGCCACGGGGGGTAGGAATGAGCAGTTCTTC

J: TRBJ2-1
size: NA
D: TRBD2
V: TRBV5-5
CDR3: CASSFEGGSTINEQFF
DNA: TGTGCCAGCAGCTTCGAGGGAGGGTCCACTATCAATGAGCAGTTCTTC

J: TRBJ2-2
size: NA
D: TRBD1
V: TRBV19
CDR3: CASTFDRGMAGELFF
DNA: TGTGCCAGTACCTTCGACAGGGGGATGGCCGGGGAGCTGTTTTTT

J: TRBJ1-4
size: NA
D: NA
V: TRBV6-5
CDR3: CASSHQALNEKLFF
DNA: TGTGCCAGCAGTCACCAGGCCCTCAATGAAAAACTGTTTTTT

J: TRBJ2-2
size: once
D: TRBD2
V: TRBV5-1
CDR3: CASSPNLAGGRTGELFF
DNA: TGCGCCAGCAGCCCCAACCTAGCGGGGGGGCGAACCGGGGAGCTGTTTTTT

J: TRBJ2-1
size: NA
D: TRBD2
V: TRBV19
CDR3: CASSIGSDAGGSYNEQFF
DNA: TGTGCCAGTAGTATAGGGTCCGATGCGGGAGGCTCCTACAATGAGCAGTTCTTC

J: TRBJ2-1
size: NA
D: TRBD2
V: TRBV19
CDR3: CASSLELAGLKSYNEQFF
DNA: TGTGCCAGTAGTTTGGAACTAGCGGGGCTAAAATCCTACAATGAGCAGTTCTTC

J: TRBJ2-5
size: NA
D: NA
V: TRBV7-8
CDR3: CASSFREGYGETQYF
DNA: TGTGCCAGCAGCTTCAGGGAAGGGTACGGGGAGACCCAGTACTTC

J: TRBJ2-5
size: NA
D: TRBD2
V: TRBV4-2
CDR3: CASSQSKGLAGETGYQETQYF
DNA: TGTGCCAGCAGCCAATCTAAGGGGCTAGCGGGAGAAACTGGCTACCAAGAGACCCAGTACTTC

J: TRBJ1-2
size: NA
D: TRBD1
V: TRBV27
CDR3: CASSSTGTANYGYTF
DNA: TGTGCCAGCAGTTCCACCGGGACAGCTAACTATGGCTACACCTTC

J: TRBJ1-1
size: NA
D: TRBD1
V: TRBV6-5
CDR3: CASSPYDRGATEAFF
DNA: TGTGCCAGCAGTCCCTACGACAGGGGGGCCACTGAAGCTTTCTTT

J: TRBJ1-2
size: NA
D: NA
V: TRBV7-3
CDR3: CASSLAGHDGYTF
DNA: TGTGCCAGCAGCTTAGCGGGGCACGATGGCTACACCTTC

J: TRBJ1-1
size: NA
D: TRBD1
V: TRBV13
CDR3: CASSSSDRGLNTEAFF
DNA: TGTGCCAGCAGCTCCTCCGACAGGGGCCTTAACACTGAAGCTTTCTTT

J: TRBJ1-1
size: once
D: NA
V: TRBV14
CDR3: CASSQPPRNTEAFF
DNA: TGTGCCAGCAGCCAACCCCCGAGAAACACTGAAGCTTTCTTT

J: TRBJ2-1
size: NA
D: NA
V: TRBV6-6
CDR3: CASRSLRNEQFF
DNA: TGTGCCAGCAGATCACTAAGGAATGAGCAGTTCTTC

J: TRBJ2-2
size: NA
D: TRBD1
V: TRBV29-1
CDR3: CSVVGDRGTTGELFF
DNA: TGCAGCGTAGTCGGGGACAGGGGAACCACCGGGGAGCTGTTTTTT

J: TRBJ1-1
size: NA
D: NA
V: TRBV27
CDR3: CASRVWSTGKNTEAFF
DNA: TGTGCCAGCAGGGTCTGGTCCACAGGGAAGAACACTGAAGCTTTCTTT

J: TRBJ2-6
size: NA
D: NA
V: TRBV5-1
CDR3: CASSTQNSGANVLTF
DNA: TGCGCCAGCAGCACCCAGAACTCTGGGGCCAACGTCCTGACTTTC

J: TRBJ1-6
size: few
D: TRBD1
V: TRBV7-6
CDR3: CASSQQGANSPLHF
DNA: TGTGCCAGCAGCCAACAGGGGGCTAATTCACCCCTCCACTTT

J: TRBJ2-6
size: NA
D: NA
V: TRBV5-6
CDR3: CASSLIFHSGANVLTF
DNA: TGTGCCAGCAGCTTGATTTTCCACTCTGGGGCCAACGTCCTGACTTTC

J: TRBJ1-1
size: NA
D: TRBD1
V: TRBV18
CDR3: CASSPVFQGATMNTEAFF
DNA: TGTGCCAGCTCACCAGTCTTTCAGGGGGCGACGATGAACACTGAAGCTTTCTTT

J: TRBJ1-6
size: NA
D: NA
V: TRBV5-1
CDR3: CASSLQGGDNSPLHF
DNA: TGCGCCAGCAGCTTACAGGGTGGGGATAATTCACCCCTCCACTTT

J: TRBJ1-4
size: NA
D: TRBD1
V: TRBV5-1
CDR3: CASSSHLIRQGDEKLFF
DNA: TGCGCCAGCAGCTCACATCTTATAAGACAGGGGGATGAAAAACTGTTTTTT

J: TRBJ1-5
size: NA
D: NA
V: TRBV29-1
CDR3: CSVVPGDSNQPQHF
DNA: TGCAGCGTTGTTCCAGGGGATAGCAATCAGCCCCAGCATTTT

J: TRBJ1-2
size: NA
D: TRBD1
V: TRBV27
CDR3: CASCSAGGYHGYTF
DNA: TGTGCCAGCTGTTCGGCAGGGGGCTATCATGGCTACACCTTC

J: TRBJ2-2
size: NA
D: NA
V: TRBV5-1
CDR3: CASSLKLGGSKELFF
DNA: TGCGCCAGCAGCTTGAAATTAGGGGGAAGTAAGGAGCTGTTTTTT

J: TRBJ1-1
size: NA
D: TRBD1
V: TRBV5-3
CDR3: CARSLEGQGGPPRTEAFF
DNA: TGTGCCAGAAGCTTGGAGGGACAGGGGGGACCGCCTCGCACTGAAGCTTTCTTT

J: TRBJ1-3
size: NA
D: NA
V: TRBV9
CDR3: CASSVDSGTGNTIYF
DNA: TGTGCCAGCAGCGTAGATTCAGGGACTGGAAACACCATATATTTT

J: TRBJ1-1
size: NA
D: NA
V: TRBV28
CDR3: CASSANPGARNTEAFF
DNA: TGTGCCAGCAGTGCCAACCCAGGGGCAAGGAACACTGAAGCTTTCTTT